Presented here are 21 T cell receptor beta chains from one specimen sequenced in a study of blood T cell repertoires in COVID-19. The protocol was immunoSEQ multiplex PCR, while the TCRdb copy is restricted to in-frame clones and leaves out a portion. Of over 200,000 clones listed, 75% to 90% are singletons. The specimen sequenced was peripheral blood. Receptors were obtained from a man aged 35-49 years with acute or convalescent COVID-19.

The rearrangement links TRBV19 to TRBJ1-6, with D unresolved. CDR1 and CDR2 (germline): LNHDA, SQIVND (reference sequence). Trimming stripped 4 bases from V and 7 bases from J, with 11 bases between. The CDR3 sequence is 14 residues long. CDR3 residues: CASSTGLNNSPLHF. CDR3 sequence (DNA): TGTGCCAGTAGTACCGGACTGAACAATTCACCCCTCCACTTT.

The rearrangement joins TRBV5-1 to TRBJ2-2; TRBD1 aligns across 8 bases. The V gene end was trimmed by 4 bases and the J gene end by 3 bases; junction bases not matched to a gene: 8. This CDR3 is built from 16 residues. Germline CDR1 reads SGHRS; CDR2 reads YFSETQ. This chain's CDR3 is CASSPWTGQDTGELFF. The CDR3 coding sequence is TGCGCCAGCAGCCCATGGACAGGGCAGGACACCGGGGAGCTGTTTTTT.

The chain links TRBV19 to TRBJ1-4; weak D call: TRBD1 (6 bases). The V end lost 8 bases, the J end lost 1 base, and 17 bases lay between the germline ends. There are 16 residues in the CDR3. Germline CDR1 LNHDA, CDR2 SQIVND (reference sequence). The DNA of the CDR3 is TGTGCCAGTCAGCCACAGGGAGGGCAAACTAATGAAAAACTGTTTTTT. Its protein product is CASQPQGGQTNEKLFF.

The chain employs TRBV25-1 and TRBJ2-1; D remains unclear. From germline, CDR1 is MGHDK and CDR2 SYGVNS. Trimming shortened V by 10 bases and J by 6 bases, and 7 bases separated the two germline ends. CDR3 size: 10 residues. CDR3 amino acids: CATVGNEQFF. Here the CDR3 DNA reads TGTGCCACCGTCGGCAATGAGCAGTTCTTC.

The V call is TRBV9, the J call TRBJ1-6, with a weak D call TRBD1 (6 bases). V was shortened by 3 bases and J by 2 bases, with 21 bases between the two germline ends. CDR3 length: 19 amino acids. Germline CDR1 reads SGDLS; CDR2 reads YYNGEE. The CDR3 sequence is CASSDGQPGGVPYNSPLHF. The CDR3 DNA reads as TGTGCCAGCAGCGACGGACAGCCGGGAGGGGTCCCCTATAATTCACCCCTCCACTTT.

This clone appeared a few times. The V call is TRBV30, the J call TRBJ1-2, with D maybe TRBD1 (5 bases). Germline CDR1 and CDR2: GTSNPN and SVGIG (reference sequence). There are 13 residues in the CDR3. V was cut by 8 bases and J by 4 bases, with 17 bases left in between. The chain's CDR3 is CAGAPQGFYGYTF. The CDR3 DNA follows: TGTGCCGGGGCCCCGCAGGGCTTCTATGGCTACACCTTC. Using reference TRBV30 and TRBJ1-2 for the parts outside the CDR3, the full variable domain is SQTIHQWPATLVQPVGSPLSLECTVEGTSNPNLYWYRQAAGRGLQLLFYSVGIGQISSEVPQNLSASRPQDRQFILSSKKLLLSDSGFYLCAGAPQGFYGYTFGSGTRLTVV.

This CDR3 reads CASSRSGSVEQYF. The CDR3 coding sequence is TGTGCCAGCAGTCGGAGCGGGAGTGTTGAGCAGTACTTC. The rearrangement uses TRBV12-3 or TRBV12-4 and TRBJ2-7; 8 bases are a match to TRBD2. The CDR3 totals 13 residues. The ends lost 5 bases at V and 7 bases at J; junction bases unmatched: 7.

The chain combines TRBV27 with TRBJ2-7, with D unresolved. This CDR3 comprises 13 residues. Germline V CDR1 and CDR2: MNHEY, SMNVEV (reference sequence). V lost 1 base and J 4 bases, leaving 8 bases between the germline ends. The CDR3, as DNA: TGTGCCAGCAGTTTATTGGCAGGATACGAGCAGTACTTC. Translating it yields CASSLLAGYEQYF.

This chain uses TRBV9 with TRBJ2-1; 7 bases are a match to TRBD2. Germline CDR1 reads SGDLS; CDR2 reads YYNGEE. V trimming: 2 bases; J trimming: 10 bases; junction bases outside the gene matches: 6. The CDR3 totals 13 residues. The CDR3, as DNA: TGTGCCAGCAGCGTGGGGGAGGGGTACGAGCAGTTCTTC. Translated, it gives CASSVGEGYEQFF.

This CDR3 reads CASRPNRGPNYEQYF. The CDR3, as DNA: TGCGCCAGCCGTCCAAACAGGGGGCCAAACTACGAGCAGTACTTC. The rearrangement joins TRBV5-1 to TRBJ2-7; 9 nucleotides match TRBD1. V shed 7 bases and J 3 bases; nucleotides not matched to a gene: 11. Germline V lookup: CDR1 SGHRS, CDR2 YFSETQ. The CDR3 totals 15 residues.

The chain employs TRBV19 and TRBJ1-2, with TRBD1 matching over 12 bases. The length of the CDR3 is 12 residues. The germline CDR1 and CDR2 sequences are LNHDA and SQIVND (reference sequence). The CDR3 loop reads CGWDRGRFGYTF. The CDR3 DNA follows: TGTGGTTGGGACAGGGGGCGCTTTGGCTACACCTTC.

The chain has TRBV7-3 and TRBJ2-3, with D perhaps TRBD2 (6 bases). The CDR3 consists of 16 residues. Trimming took 2 bases from V and 3 from J, leaving 15 bases between them. The germline CDR1 and CDR2 sequences are SGHTA and FQGTGA. CDR3 DNA sequence: TGTGCCAGCAGCTTATACCCGGGAGCGGCAACAGATACGCAGTATTTT. This codes for CASSLYPGAATDTQYF.

V gene TRBV9 combines with J gene TRBJ2-3; 10 bases map to TRBD1. CDR3 length equals 16 residues. The V segment lost 3 bases and the J segment 3 bases; nucleotides outside the gene matches: 7. Germline-derived CDR1 and CDR2 are SGDLS and YYNGEE. The CDR3 nucleotides read TGTGCCAGCAGCGATGGGGACAGGGGAGTGACAGATACGCAGTATTTT. It translates to CASSDGDRGVTDTQYF.

The rearrangement links TRBV9 to TRBJ2-3; maybe TRBD2 (7 bases). V lost 6 bases and J 2 bases, leaving 19 bases between the germline ends. This CDR3 spans 16 amino acids. CDR1 and CDR2 (germline): SGDLS, YYNGEE. CDR3 DNA: TGTGCCAGCAACCGACAGGCCAGCGGGGCCACAGATACGCAGTATTTT. It translates to CASNRQASGATDTQYF. The full variable domain, completed using reference TRBV9 and TRBJ2-3, is DSGVTQTPKHLITATGQRVTLRCSPRSGDLSVYWYQQSLDQGLQFLIQYYNGEERAKGNILERFSAQQFPDLHSELNLSSLELGDSALYFCASNRQASGATDTQYFGPGTRLTVL.

This chain links TRBV10-2 with TRBJ1-2; 7 nucleotides line up with TRBD1. The germline gives CDR1 WSHSY, CDR2 SAAADI. This CDR3 comprises 17 residues. J lost 2 bases, V lost 4 bases, and 13 bases had no gene match. The CDR3 here is CASSGSGTVNINYGYTF. The CDR3 nucleotides are TGCGCCAGCAGTGGATCCGGGACAGTCAATATAAACTATGGCTACACCTTC.

This sequence joins TRBV2 and TRBJ1-4; weak D call: TRBD1 (5 bases). The V gene lost 6 bases and the J gene lost 8 bases, with 13 bases spanning the gap. This CDR3 contains 13 residues. CDR1 is SNHLY, CDR2 FYNNEI, per germline. The CDR3 DNA follows: TGTGCCAGCAGGCCAGGGATAGGCGAAAAACTGTTTTTT. Amino acids: CASRPGIGEKLFF.

The gene calls are TRBV6-5 and TRBJ2-7; a possible D gene is TRBD1 (5 bases). The germline V gene has CDR1 MNHEY and CDR2 SVGAGI. The CDR3 has 14 amino acids. Deletions cut 7 bases from V and 6 bases from J, with 19 bases between. Written as DNA, the CDR3 is TGTGCCAGCAACCGACTCGACAGTTTTTCCGAGCAGTACTTC. Encoded protein: CASNRLDSFSEQYF.

The chain uses TRBV5-1 and TRBJ1-1; the D gene is possibly TRBD1 (5 bases). V dropped 0 bases and J dropped 2 bases, with 11 bases sitting between them. This CDR3 is built from 15 residues. Germline CDR1 is SGHRS and CDR2 is YFSETQ. CDR3 nucleotides: TGCGCCAGCAGCTTGGGAAGGGGCATAAACACTGAAGCTTTCTTT. Protein: CASSLGRGINTEAFF.

The V and J genes are TRBV5-6 and TRBJ2-1, with D perhaps matching TRBD1 (5 bases). In germline, CDR1 is SGHDT, CDR2 YYEEEE. V was shortened by 2 bases and J by 5 bases, with 17 bases between the two germline ends. The CDR3 is made up of 16 amino acids. The CDR3 DNA is TGTGCCAGCAGCTTAGGGGCCCGTTTGTTGGACAATGAGCAGTTCTTC. It codes for CASSLGARLLDNEQFF.

The chain couples TRBV19 to TRBJ2-2; weak D call: TRBD1 (6 bases). The V gene lost 7 bases and the J gene lost 0 bases, with 12 bases spanning the gap. The CDR3 is 15 residues long. CDR1 is LNHDA and CDR2 is SQIVND in the germline V gene (reference sequence). In DNA, the CDR3 is TGTGCCAGTATTAGGGGGAGCGCGAACACCGGGGAGCTGTTTTTT. Translated, it gives CASIRGSANTGELFF.

The chain uses TRBV24-1 and TRBJ2-1; D uncertain. Germline CDR1 is KGHDR and CDR2 is SFDVKD. V was cut by 7 bases and J by 7 bases, with 7 bases left in between. The CDR3 consists of 11 residues. The CDR3 region is CATRAANEQFF. The CDR3, as DNA: TGTGCCACCAGGGCAGCGAATGAGCAGTTCTTC.